Listed here are 21 T cell receptor beta chains from one sample, sequenced in a study of Ad26.COV2.S vaccination and SARS-CoV-2 variants. Profiled with immunoSEQ multiplex PCR; TCRdb holds only in-frame clones, not every one. The sample comprises 97,000 or so clones, 80% of which are singletons, and roughly 17% rests with the top ten. Source: peripheral blood, taken after recovery from COVID-19. Source of these receptors: a human donor who had recovered from COVID-19.

The chain employs TRBV9 and TRBJ1-5; 8 positions match TRBD1. CDR1 is SGDLS and CDR2 is YYNGEE in the germline V gene. This CDR3 comprises 16 residues. V lost 3 bases, J lost 0 bases, and 5 bases stayed unmatched. The chain's CDR3 is CASSAGQGRSNQPQHF. CDR3 nucleotides: TGTGCCAGCAGCGCCGGACAGGGCCGTAGCAATCAGCCCCAGCATTTT. Full variable domain (outside the CDR3, taken from reference TRBV9 and TRBJ1-5): DSGVTQTPKHLITATGQRVTLRCSPRSGDLSVYWYQQSLDQGLQFLIQYYNGEERAKGNILERFSAQQFPDLHSELNLSSLELGDSALYFCASSAGQGRSNQPQHFGDGTRLSIL.

V is TRBV12-3 or TRBV12-4 and J is TRBJ1-2; D ambiguous. Trimming removed 5 bases at V and 1 base at J, with 5 bases between. This CDR3 is 12 amino acids long. The CDR3 DNA is TGTGCCAGCAGTGAAAGTAACTATGGCTACACCTTC. It yields the protein CASSESNYGYTF.

This sequence joins TRBV6-5 and TRBJ2-2; possibly TRBD2 for D (6 bases). The CDR3 consists of 16 residues. CDR1 MNHEY and CDR2 SVGAGI come from the germline V gene. Trimming cost V 4 bases and J 1 base, with 13 bases left between them. In DNA, the CDR3 is TGTGCCAGCAGTTTCTCGACTAGACAGAACACCGGGGAGCTGTTTTTT. Translated: CASSFSTRQNTGELFF.

The chain is built from TRBV2 and TRBJ2-5; 9 bases are shared with TRBD1. The trim removed 5 bases at V and 3 bases at J, leaving 4 bases unmatched. There are 14 residues in the CDR3. The germline V gene encodes CDR1 SNHLY and CDR2 FYNNEI. This CDR3 reads CASSYRTGEETQYF. Written as DNA, the CDR3 is TGTGCCAGCAGTTATCGGACAGGGGAAGAGACCCAGTACTTC.

The chain couples TRBV12-2 to TRBJ2-7; the listed D gene, TRBD2, was not tested against the DNA. TRBV12-2 is a recognized pseudogene. CDR3 size: 15 residues. The CDR3 protein is CASRLGGGDFYEQYF. The CDR3 DNA reads TGTGCAAGTCGCTTAGGCGGGGGAGATTTCTACGAGCAGTACTTC.

V is TRBV4-1 and J is TRBJ1-1, with D unclear. V was cut by 3 bases and J by 0 bases, with 11 bases left in between. CDR1 is MGHRA and CDR2 is YSYEKL in the germline V gene. The CDR3 runs 15 residues. The CDR3 DNA follows: TGCGCCAGCAGCCAGGATTGGACGGTGAACACTGAAGCTTTCTTT. It is translated as CASSQDWTVNTEAFF.

The chain employs TRBV6-1 and TRBJ1-4; the match to TRBD1 covers 10 bases. With V trimmed by 2 bases and J by 7 bases, 4 bases remained unmatched. This CDR3 region has 15 residues. From germline, CDR1 is MNHNS and CDR2 SASEGT. The CDR3 nucleotides read TGTGCCAGCAGTGAATTAGGGACAGGGGTTGAAAAACTGTTTTTT. Residues: CASSELGTGVEKLFF.

The genes are TRBV27 and TRBJ2-3; D remains ambiguous. The length of the CDR3 is 13 residues. Trimming shortened V by 7 bases and J by 5 bases, and 13 bases separated the two germline ends. Germline CDR1 and CDR2: MNHEY and SMNVEV (reference sequence). Here the CDR3 DNA reads TGTGCCAGCACACAAAGGGTTGGAGATACGCAGTATTTT. Its translation: CASTQRVGDTQYF.

The chain employs TRBV18 and TRBJ1-1; D might be TRBD1 (5 bases). From germline, CDR1 is KGHSH and CDR2 LQKENI. V gave up 3 bases and J gave up 7 bases, with 15 bases separating them. This CDR3 has 14 amino acids. CDR3 protein: CASSPGEGRGEAFF. In DNA, the CDR3 is TGTGCCAGCTCACCCGGGGAGGGGAGAGGTGAAGCTTTCTTT.

V and J are TRBV19 and TRBJ1-1; unclear D gene. The CDR3 spans 13 residues. Looked up from germline, CDR1 is LNHDA and CDR2 is SQIVND (reference sequence). The V end lost 0 bases, the J end lost 1 base, and 3 bases lay between the germline ends. The CDR3 coding sequence is TGTGCCAGTAGTATAGACAGGAACACTGAAGCTTTCTTT. It yields the protein CASSIDRNTEAFF.

The chain combines TRBV7-9 with TRBJ2-7; D not resolved. CDR1 and CDR2 (germline): SEHNR, FQNEAQ (reference sequence). This CDR3 contains 12 residues. V was clipped by 1 base and J by 6 bases, with 7 bases between them. This CDR3 is CASSLEAAEQYF. The CDR3 nucleotides are TGTGCCAGCAGCTTAGAGGCAGCCGAGCAGTACTTC.

This rearrangement joins TRBV4-3 to TRBJ1-2; D possibly corresponds to TRBD1 (5 bases). This CDR3 contains 12 residues. Trimming shortened V by 2 bases and J by 5 bases, and 6 bases separated the two germline ends. The germline V gene encodes CDR1 LGHNA and CDR2 YSLEER. DNA of the CDR3: TGCGCCAGCAGCCAACAGGGTTATGGCTACACCTTC. Its translation: CASSQQGYGYTF.

The chain joins TRBV7-7 to TRBJ2-3, with 8 bases fitting TRBD1. V lost 5 bases and J lost 4; bases outside the gene matches: 11. The CDR3 covers 16 residues. Germline V gene lookup returns CDR1 SSHAT and CDR2 FNYEAQ (reference sequence). The CDR3 DNA follows: TGTGCCAGCAGCCCGGGGATCAGGGGGCGGTCAGATACGCAGTATTTT. Its protein is CASSPGIRGRSDTQYF.

The V call is TRBV28, the J call TRBJ1-2, with D uncertain. The germline gives CDR1 MDHEN, CDR2 SYDVKM. Trimming took off 3 bases at V and 2 bases at J, with 10 bases between the two ends. This CDR3 comprises 14 residues. CDR3 nucleotides: TGTGCCAGCAGTTTGTTCGGAGAGAACTATGGCTACACCTTC. Encoded protein: CASSLFGENYGYTF.

This sequence joins TRBV3-1 (or the pseudogene TRBV3-2) and TRBJ1-2, with D uncertain. Trimming removed 1 base at V and 7 bases at J, with 4 bases between. CDR1 and CDR2 (germline): LGHDT, YNNKEL (reference sequence). This CDR3 is 11 amino acids long. CDR3 loop: CASSQVGGYTF. CDR3 bases: TGTGCCAGCAGCCAAGTTGGTGGCTACACCTTC.

This chain links TRBV2 with TRBJ1-1; a weak D match, TRBD1 (6 bases). CDR3 size: 11 residues. The germline CDR1 and CDR2 sequences are SNHLY and FYNNEI. V was shortened by 10 bases and J by 6 bases, with 12 bases between the two germline ends. CDR3 region: CAIRWGPEAFF. DNA of the CDR3: TGTGCCATCCGGTGGGGGCCTGAAGCTTTCTTT.

The chain joins TRBV30 to TRBJ2-5; no reliable D call. Germline V gene lookup returns CDR1 GTSNPN and CDR2 SVGIG (reference sequence). The V and J ends lost 4 bases and 7 bases respectively, with 13 bases between them. This CDR3 comprises 12 residues. The DNA for the CDR3 is TGTGCCTGGAAGGTGGACCACAGGACCCAGTACTTC. Its protein is CAWKVDHRTQYF.

This clone was seen a single time. The V gene is TRBV2, the J gene TRBJ2-5; D is ambiguous. This CDR3 comprises 15 residues. CDR1 is SNHLY, CDR2 FYNNEI, per germline. V was trimmed by 4 bases and J by 1 base, leaving 13 bases between them. This CDR3 is CASSVLVAVQETQYF. In DNA, the CDR3 is TGTGCCAGCAGTGTTTTGGTGGCGGTCCAAGAGACCCAGTACTTC. The full variable domain, rest sourced from reference TRBV2 and TRBJ2-5, is EPEVTQTPSHQVTQMGQEVILRCVPISNHLYFYWYRQILGQKVEFLVSFYNNEISEKSEIFDDQFSVERPDGSNFTLKIRSTKLEDSAMYFCASSVLVAVQETQYFGPGTRLLVL.

A remark on this clone: The conserved phenylalanine or tryptophan normally closing the CDR3 is absent here, so this likely arose from a read error. The DNA is omitted, as the CDR3 cannot be located on it reliably, and the CDR3 follows TCRdb's listing. The V and J genes are TRBV10-3 and TRBJ2-4. CDR1 and CDR2 from the germline V gene are ENHRY and SYGVKD. The CDR3 is 10 residues long, ends included. The CDR3 sequence: CAISDEPPGV.

The chain has TRBV30 and TRBJ2-5; D is ambiguous. The CDR3 sequence is 13 residues long. V was pared by 2 bases and J by 2 bases, with 9 bases between. Germline-derived CDR1 and CDR2 are GTSNPN and SVGIG (reference sequence). The CDR3 sequence is CAWSRAAQETQYF. For the CDR3, the DNA is TGTGCCTGGAGTCGCGCAGCACAAGAGACCCAGTACTTC.

The chain is built from TRBV5-1 and TRBJ2-7, with TRBD1 identical over 7 bases. V shed 4 bases and J 2 bases; nucleotides not matched to a gene: 12. This CDR3 is 16 amino acids long. Germline-derived CDR1 and CDR2 are SGHRS and YFSETQ. The CDR3 reads CASSPSSTGTTYEQYF. CDR3 DNA: TGCGCCAGCAGCCCCTCATCGACAGGGACGACCTACGAGCAGTACTTC.